These 3 T cell receptor beta chains share one sample of origin, sequenced in a study of blood T cell repertoires in COVID-19. The protocol was immunoSEQ multiplex PCR, while the TCRdb copy is restricted to in-frame clones and leaves out a portion. Of approximately 150,000 clones in the sample, approximately 80% were seen once. The sequenced material came from PBMCs or T cells enriched from blood (not recorded which). The source is a man in his 70s who had been exposed to COVID-19.

The chain couples TRBV15 to TRBJ1-4; D might be TRBD1 (5 bases). With 1 base removed from V and 8 bases from J, the gap between germline ends came to 17 bases. Germline assignment: CDR1 LNHNV and CDR2 YYDKDF (reference sequence). This CDR3 has 16 residues. The CDR3 DNA is TGTGCCACCAGCAGAGGACCGGGACTAGGGGTAGAAAAACTGTTTTTT. Amino acids: CATSRGPGLGVEKLFF.

DNA for the CDR3: TGCGCCAGCAGCTTTGACGGGTTCTATGGCTACACCTTC. Translation gives CASSFDGFYGYTF. V and J are TRBV5-1 and TRBJ1-2; D not certain. Germline assignment: CDR1 SGHRS and CDR2 YFSETQ. The CDR3 has 13 residues. The V gene lost 2 bases and the J gene lost 4 bases, with 9 bases spanning the gap. The full variable domain, with the rest looked up from reference TRBV5-1 and TRBJ1-2, is KAGVTQTPRYLIKTRGQQVTLSCSPISGHRSVSWYQQTPGQGLQFLFEYFSETQRNKGNFPGRFSGRQFSNSRSEMNVSTLELGDSALYLCASSFDGFYGYTFGSGTRLTVV.

The chain links TRBV28 to TRBJ1-6, with a tentative D call TRBD1 (6 bases). This CDR3 spans 18 amino acids. The germline gives CDR1 MDHEN, CDR2 SYDVKM. Trimming left V 4 bases short and J 0 bases short, with 16 bases between. CDR3: CASSSGKRGSSYNSPLHF. In DNA, the CDR3 is TGTGCCAGCAGTTCCGGAAAGAGGGGGAGCTCCTATAATTCACCCCTCCACTTT.